The sample holds many counts of the clone carrying this T cell receptor beta chain. Its matching antigen is unknown. Authors' data handling: Differences in CDR3 between clinicopathological groups were drawn on to build a classifier intended to discriminate distant-metastatic papillary thyroid cancer patients. Using MiXCR, TCRdb re-called clones from the PCR reads. The V and J calls were not made by the authors but by TCRdb's processing. This table holds approximately 38,000 clones, about a sixth found once. No treatment of any kind had been given to any patient before thyroid surgery. These data originate in a study of metastatic and nonmetastatic thyroid tumors. Points from the study as a whole: It was reportedly found that TCR beta diversity was significantly higher in malignant thyroid tumors than in benign nodules, a difference seen in both blood and tumor samples.

CDR3 length: 14 residues. The ends lost 6 bases at V and 5 bases at J; junction bases unmatched: 7. CDR1 is MDHEN, CDR2 SYDVKM, per germline. The sample was blood. V gene TRBV28 combines with J gene TRBJ1-1, with TRBD1 identical over 9 bases. The TCR comes from a female donor with papillary thyroid cancer or a benign thyroid nodule (not recorded which). Some clones in this sample may be carry-over from other donors' samples. Written as DNA, the CDR3 is TGTGCCAGCAGCCTGACAGGGGGGCGAACTGAAGCTTTCTTT. It specifies CASSLTGGRTEAFF.